The clone carrying this TCR beta chain has a count of ten or more. The CDR3 sequence is 14 residues long. Germline trimming cut 2 bases from V and 4 bases from J; bases unmatched to any gene: 6. In germline, CDR1 is SGDLS, CDR2 YYNGEE. Using its own MiXCR run on the 5' RACE reads, TCRdb lists one record per CDR3 protein. The profile shows 55,000 to 80,000 distinct CDR3 sequences, more than 9% of them singletons. The data originate from a study of early T cells in non-severe SARS-CoV-2 infection. The chain carries TRBV9 and TRBJ2-7, with TRBD2 identical over 7 bases. This sequence originates from an adult who was a healthcare worker with PCR-confirmed SARS-CoV-2 infection or an uninfected control (not recorded which). Sequences were obtained from whole blood. CDR3 in amino acids: CASSVGTTPYEQYF. The CDR3 DNA is TGTGCCAGCAGCGTCGGGACTACACCTTACGAGCAGTACTTC.